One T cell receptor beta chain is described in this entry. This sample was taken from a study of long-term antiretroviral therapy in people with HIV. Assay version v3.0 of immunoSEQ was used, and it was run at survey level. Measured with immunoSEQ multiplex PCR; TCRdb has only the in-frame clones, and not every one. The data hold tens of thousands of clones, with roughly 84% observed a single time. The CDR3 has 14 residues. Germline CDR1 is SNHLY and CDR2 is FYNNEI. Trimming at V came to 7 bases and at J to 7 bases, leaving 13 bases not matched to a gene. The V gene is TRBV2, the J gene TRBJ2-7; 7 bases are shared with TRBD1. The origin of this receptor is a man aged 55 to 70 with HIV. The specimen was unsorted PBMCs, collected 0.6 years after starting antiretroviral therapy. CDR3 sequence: CASNEGARVGEQYF. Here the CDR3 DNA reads TGTGCCAGCAACGAGGGGGCGCGAGTGGGGGAGCAGTACTTC.